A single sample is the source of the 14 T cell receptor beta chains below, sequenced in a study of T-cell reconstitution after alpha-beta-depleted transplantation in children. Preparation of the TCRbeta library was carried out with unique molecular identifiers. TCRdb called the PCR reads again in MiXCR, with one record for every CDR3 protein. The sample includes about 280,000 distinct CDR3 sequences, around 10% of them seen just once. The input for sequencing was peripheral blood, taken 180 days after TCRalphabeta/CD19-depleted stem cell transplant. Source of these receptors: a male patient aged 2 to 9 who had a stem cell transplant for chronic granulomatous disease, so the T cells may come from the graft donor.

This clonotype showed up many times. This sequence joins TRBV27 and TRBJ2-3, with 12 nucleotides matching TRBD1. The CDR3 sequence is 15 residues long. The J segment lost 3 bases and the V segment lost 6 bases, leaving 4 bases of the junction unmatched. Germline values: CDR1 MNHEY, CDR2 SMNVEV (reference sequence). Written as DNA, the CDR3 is TGTGCCAGCAGAGGGACAGGGGGCGGGACAGATACGCAGTATTTT. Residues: CASRGTGGGTDTQYF.

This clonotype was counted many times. The CDR3 loop reads CAISETSVAYEQYF. CDR3 nucleotides: TGTGCCATCAGTGAGACTAGCGTAGCCTACGAGCAGTACTTC. This sequence joins TRBV10-3 and TRBJ2-7; 7 bases match TRBD2. The CDR3 extends over 14 amino acids. With 2 bases clipped from V and 2 bases from J, the junction kept 3 bases outside the gene matches. The germline CDR1 and CDR2 sequences are ENHRY and SYGVKD.

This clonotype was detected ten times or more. The CDR3 loop is CASSLWDSGSTDTQYF. The CDR3 region has the DNA TGTGCCAGCAGTTTATGGGATAGCGGGAGCACAGATACGCAGTATTTT. The chain links TRBV28 to TRBJ2-3; 7 bases agree with TRBD2. V lost 0 bases, J lost 0 bases, and 3 bases stayed unmatched. CDR1 and CDR2 (germline): MDHEN, SYDVKM. The length of the CDR3 is 16 residues.

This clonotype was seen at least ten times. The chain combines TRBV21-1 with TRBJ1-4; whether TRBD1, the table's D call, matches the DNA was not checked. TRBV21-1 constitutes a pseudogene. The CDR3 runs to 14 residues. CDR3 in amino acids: CASIPTARYEKLFF. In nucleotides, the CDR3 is TGTGCCAGCATCCCGACAGCCAGGTATGAAAAACTGTTTTTT.

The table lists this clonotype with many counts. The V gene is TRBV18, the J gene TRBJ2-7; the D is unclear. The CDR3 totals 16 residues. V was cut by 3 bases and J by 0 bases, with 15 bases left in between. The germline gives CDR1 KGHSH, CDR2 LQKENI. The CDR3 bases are TGTGCCAGCTCACCTAAGGGCGTACCCATCTCCTACGAGCAGTACTTC. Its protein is CASSPKGVPISYEQYF. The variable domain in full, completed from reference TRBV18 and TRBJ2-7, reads NAGVMQNPRHLVRRRGQEARLRCSPMKGHSHVYWYRQLPEEGLKFMVYLQKENIIDESGMPKERFSAEFPKEGPSILRIQQVVRGDSAAYFCASSPKGVPISYEQYFGPGTRLTVT.

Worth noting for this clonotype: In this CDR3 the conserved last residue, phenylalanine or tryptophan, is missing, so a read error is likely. CDR3 region: CASWDSSEQFS. Here the CDR3 DNA reads TGTGCCAGTTGGGACTCCTCAGAGCAGTTCTCC. V gene TRBV19 combines with J gene TRBJ2-1, with D perhaps TRBD2 (6 bases). The CDR3 length is 11 residues. The ends were cut back, 8 bases at V and 10 bases at J, with 12 bases in the middle. In germline, CDR1 is LNHDA, CDR2 SQIVND (reference sequence).

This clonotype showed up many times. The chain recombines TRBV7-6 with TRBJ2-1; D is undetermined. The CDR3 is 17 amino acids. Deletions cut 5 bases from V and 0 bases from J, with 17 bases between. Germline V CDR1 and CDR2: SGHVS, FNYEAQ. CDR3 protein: CASSPGDRADSYNEQFF. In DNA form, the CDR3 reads TGTGCCAGCAGCCCCGGTGATCGGGCCGACTCCTACAATGAGCAGTTCTTC.

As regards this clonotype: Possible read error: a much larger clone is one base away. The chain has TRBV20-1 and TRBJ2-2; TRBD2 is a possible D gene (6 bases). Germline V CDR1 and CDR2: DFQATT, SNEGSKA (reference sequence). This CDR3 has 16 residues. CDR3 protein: CSASRGSQANTGEPFF. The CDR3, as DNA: TGCAGTGCTAGTCGGGGGTCCCAGGCGAACACCGGGGAGCCGTTTTTT.

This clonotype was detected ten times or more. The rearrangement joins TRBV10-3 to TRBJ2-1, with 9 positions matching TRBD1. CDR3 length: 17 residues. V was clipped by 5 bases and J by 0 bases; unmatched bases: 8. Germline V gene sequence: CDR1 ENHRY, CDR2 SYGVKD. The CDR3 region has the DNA TGTGCCATCAGTAGGGTAGGACAGGGGATCTCCTACAATGAGCAGTTCTTC. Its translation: CAISRVGQGISYNEQFF.

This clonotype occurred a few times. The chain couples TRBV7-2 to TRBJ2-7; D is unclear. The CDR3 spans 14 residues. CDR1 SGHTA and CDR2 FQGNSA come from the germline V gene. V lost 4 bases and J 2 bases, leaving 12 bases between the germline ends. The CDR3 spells CASSYGPGTYEQYF. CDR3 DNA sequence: TGTGCCAGCAGCTACGGGCCGGGTACCTACGAGCAGTACTTC.

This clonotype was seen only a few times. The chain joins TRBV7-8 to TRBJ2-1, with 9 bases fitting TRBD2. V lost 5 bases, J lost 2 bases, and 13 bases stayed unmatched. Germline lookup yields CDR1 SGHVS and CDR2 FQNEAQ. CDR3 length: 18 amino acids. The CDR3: CASSPDPTSGSPYNEQFF. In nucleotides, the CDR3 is TGTGCCAGCAGCCCCGACCCTACTAGCGGGTCCCCCTACAATGAGCAGTTCTTC.

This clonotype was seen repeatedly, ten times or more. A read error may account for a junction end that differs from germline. The CDR3 DNA is TGTGCCTGCAGACAGGGGACTGGGACCGAGCAGTACTTC. It codes for CACRQGTGTEQYF. The V call is TRBV28, the J call TRBJ2-7, with 8 nucleotides matching TRBD1. The CDR3 totals 13 residues. Germline CDR1 is MDHEN and CDR2 is SYDVKM.

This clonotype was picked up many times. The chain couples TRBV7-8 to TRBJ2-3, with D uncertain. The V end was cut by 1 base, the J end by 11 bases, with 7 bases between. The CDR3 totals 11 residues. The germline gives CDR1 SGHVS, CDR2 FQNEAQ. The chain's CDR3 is CASSLDRLQYF. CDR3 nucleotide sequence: TGTGCCAGCAGCTTAGACCGGTTGCAGTATTTT.

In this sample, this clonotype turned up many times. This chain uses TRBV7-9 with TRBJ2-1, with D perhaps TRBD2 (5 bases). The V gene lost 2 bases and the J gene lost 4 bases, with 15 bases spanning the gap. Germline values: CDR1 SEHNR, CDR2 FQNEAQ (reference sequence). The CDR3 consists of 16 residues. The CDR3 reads CASSLFRWETYNEQFF. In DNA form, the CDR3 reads TGTGCCAGCAGCTTATTTAGGTGGGAGACTTACAATGAGCAGTTCTTC.